These 10 T cell receptor beta chains were sequenced from one sample in a study of blood T cell repertoires in COVID-19. Some clones are missing from TCRdb's copy, which holds only in-frame ones; the method was immunoSEQ multiplex PCR. Among about 250,000 clones, roughly 84% were seen once, and the ten largest hold about 1.5%. Source material: peripheral blood. The receptors stem from a woman in her thirties or forties who had recovered from COVID-19.

The chain links TRBV24-1 to TRBJ1-2; 7 bases map to TRBD1. Germline V CDR1 and CDR2: KGHDR, SFDVKD. There are 16 residues in the CDR3. V dropped 4 bases and J dropped 0; count of bases not matched to a gene: 7. The CDR3 reads CATSDPNRGANYGYTF. The CDR3 coding sequence is TGTGCCACCAGTGACCCGAACAGGGGAGCTAACTATGGCTACACCTTC.

A single count supports this clone. The rearrangement joins TRBV5-1 to TRBJ2-5; D remains ambiguous. The length of the CDR3 is 13 residues. Germline CDR1 is SGHRS and CDR2 is YFSETQ. V shed 1 base and J shed 4 bases, with 8 bases lying between them. Written as DNA, the CDR3 is TGCGCCAGCAGCTTGAAATTCAGAGAGACCCAGTACTTC. Encoded protein: CASSLKFRETQYF.

The chain has TRBV10-1 and TRBJ1-2, with 10 bases that match TRBD1. The germline CDR1 and CDR2 sequences are WNHNN and SYGVQD (reference sequence). There are 15 residues in the CDR3. After removal of 5 bases from V and 4 bases from J, the junction contained 7 bases not matched to a gene. The CDR3 nucleotides are TGCGCCAGCAGTCCACCGGGACAGGGGAGCTATGGCTACACCTTC. Amino acid sequence: CASSPPGQGSYGYTF.

V usage is TRBV4-1 and J usage is TRBJ2-1, with 10 bases aligning to TRBD1. This CDR3 is built from 14 residues. V lost 3 bases and J lost 8; bases outside the gene matches: 4. CDR1 and CDR2 (germline): MGHRA, YSYEKL. The CDR3 loop is CASSHETGGDEQFF. The CDR3, as DNA: TGCGCCAGCAGCCACGAGACAGGGGGCGATGAGCAGTTCTTC.

The chain joins TRBV7-9 to TRBJ2-1; D not certain. Per germline, CDR1 SEHNR and CDR2 FQNEAQ (reference sequence). V was cut by 0 bases and J by 9 bases, with 15 bases left in between. CDR3 size: 15 residues. The CDR3 sequence: CASSLASRLTGEQFF. The CDR3 DNA is TGTGCCAGCAGCTTAGCCTCTCGACTGACGGGTGAGCAGTTCTTC.

CDR3 in DNA: TGTGCCACCAGCAGAGATAGGAGGCGGCAAAACATTCAGTACTTC. Translating gives CATSRDRRRQNIQYF. The chain is built from TRBV15 and TRBJ2-4; tentative D call: TRBD2 (5 bases). The CDR3 length is 15 residues. Germline CDR1 LNHNV, CDR2 YYDKDF (reference sequence). The ends were cut back, 0 bases at V and 5 bases at J, with 11 bases in the middle. Combining the CDR3 with reference TRBV15 and TRBJ2-4 gives the whole variable domain DAMVIQNPRYQVTQFGKPVTLSCSQTLNHNVMYWYQQKSSQAPKLLFHYYDKDFNNEADTPDNFQSRRPNTSFCFLDIRSPGLGDTAMYLCATSRDRRRQNIQYFGAGTRLSVL.

V gene TRBV4-2 combines with J gene TRBJ2-7, with 13 bases aligning to TRBD2. Germline-derived CDR1 and CDR2 are LGHNA and YNFKEQ. The length of the CDR3 is 16 residues. V lost 0 bases, J lost 3 bases, and 2 bases stayed unmatched. For the CDR3, the DNA is TGTGCCAGCAGCCAAGATCGACTAGCGGGGGGCTACGAGCAGTACTTC. Protein product: CASSQDRLAGGYEQYF.

This clone occurred a few times. The rearrangement links TRBV9 to TRBJ2-3; TRBD2 agrees at 9 bases. Germline-derived CDR1 and CDR2 are SGDLS and YYNGEE. The CDR3 is 15 amino acids. Trimming removed 2 bases from V and 3 bases from J; junction bases left unmatched: 4. The CDR3 loop is CASSVGAGGTDTQYF. The CDR3 nucleotides are TGTGCCAGCAGCGTCGGAGCGGGGGGTACAGATACGCAGTATTTT.

The chain combines TRBV3-1 (or the pseudogene TRBV3-2) with TRBJ2-3; tentative D call: TRBD1 (5 bases). V lost 7 bases to trimming and J lost 1 base, with 15 bases between them. Germline V gene data show CDR1 as LGHDT and CDR2 as YNNKEL (reference sequence). The CDR3 totals 15 residues. CDR3 sequence: CASKFTDKRTDTQYF. CDR3 DNA sequence: TGTGCCAGCAAGTTCACGGACAAACGCACAGATACGCAGTATTTT.

This chain joins TRBV7-9 and TRBJ1-4, with D possibly TRBD1 on 5 matching bases. The V end lost 5 bases, the J end lost 6 bases, and 10 bases lay between the germline ends. CDR3 length: 13 amino acids. The germline CDR1 and CDR2 sequences are SEHNR and FQNEAQ (reference sequence). The chain's CDR3 is CASSGKTDEKLFF. CDR3 sequence (DNA): TGTGCCAGCAGCGGGAAGACAGATGAAAAACTGTTTTTT.